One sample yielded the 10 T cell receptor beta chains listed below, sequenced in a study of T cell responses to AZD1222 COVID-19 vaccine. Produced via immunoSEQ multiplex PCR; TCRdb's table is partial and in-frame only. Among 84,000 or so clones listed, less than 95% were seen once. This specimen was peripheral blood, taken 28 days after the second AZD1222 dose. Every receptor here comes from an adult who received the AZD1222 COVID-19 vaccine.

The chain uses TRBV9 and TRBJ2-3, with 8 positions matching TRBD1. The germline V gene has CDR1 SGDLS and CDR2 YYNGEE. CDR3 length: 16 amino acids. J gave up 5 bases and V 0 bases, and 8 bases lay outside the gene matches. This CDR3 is CASSVGIQGARDTQYF. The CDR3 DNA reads TGTGCCAGCAGCGTAGGGATCCAGGGGGCAAGAGATACGCAGTATTTT. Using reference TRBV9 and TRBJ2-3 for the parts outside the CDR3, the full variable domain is DSGVTQTPKHLITATGQRVTLRCSPRSGDLSVYWYQQSLDQGLQFLIQYYNGEERAKGNILERFSAQQFPDLHSELNLSSLELGDSALYFCASSVGIQGARDTQYFGPGTRLTVL.

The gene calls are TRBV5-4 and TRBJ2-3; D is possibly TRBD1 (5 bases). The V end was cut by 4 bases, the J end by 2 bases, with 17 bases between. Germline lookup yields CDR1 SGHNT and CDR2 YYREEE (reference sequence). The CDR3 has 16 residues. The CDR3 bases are TGTGCCAGCAGCCGATTTGACAGCACCCACACAGATACGCAGTATTTT. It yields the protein CASSRFDSTHTDTQYF.

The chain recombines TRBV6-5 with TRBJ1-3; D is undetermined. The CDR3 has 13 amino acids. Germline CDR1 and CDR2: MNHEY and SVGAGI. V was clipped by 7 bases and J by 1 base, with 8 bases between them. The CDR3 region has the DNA TGTGCCAGCAAACCCCCATCTGGAAACACCATATATTTT. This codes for CASKPPSGNTIYF.

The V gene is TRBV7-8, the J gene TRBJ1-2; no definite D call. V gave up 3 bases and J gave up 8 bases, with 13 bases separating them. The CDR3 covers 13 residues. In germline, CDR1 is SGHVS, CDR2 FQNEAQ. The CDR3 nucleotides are TGTGCCAGCAGCTTGGGCGGTATGGAAGGCTACACCTTC. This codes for CASSLGGMEGYTF.

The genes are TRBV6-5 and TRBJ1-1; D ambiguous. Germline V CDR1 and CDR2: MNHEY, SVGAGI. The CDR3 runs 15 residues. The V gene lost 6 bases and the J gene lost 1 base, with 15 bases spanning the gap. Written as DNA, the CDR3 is TGTGCCAGCAGGCTCATAGGGTATCCGAACACTGAAGCTTTCTTT. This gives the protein CASRLIGYPNTEAFF.

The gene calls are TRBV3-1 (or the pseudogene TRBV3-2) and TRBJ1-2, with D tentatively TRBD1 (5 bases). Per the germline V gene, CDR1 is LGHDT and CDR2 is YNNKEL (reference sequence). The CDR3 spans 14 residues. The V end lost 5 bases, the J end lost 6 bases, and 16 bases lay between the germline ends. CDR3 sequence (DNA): TGTGCCAGCAGCTACAGGTTTACGGGACATGGCTACACCTTC. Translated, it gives CASSYRFTGHGYTF.

CDR3 bases: TGTGCCAGCAGCGTAGGGGTCGAGGAGGAAGGGTCCGGGACCCAGTACTTC. It is translated as CASSVGVEEEGSGTQYF. The V and J genes are TRBV9 and TRBJ2-5, with D maybe TRBD2 (5 bases). V lost 0 bases and J 7 bases, leaving 22 bases between the germline ends. Germline V gene sequence: CDR1 SGDLS, CDR2 YYNGEE. There are 17 residues in the CDR3.

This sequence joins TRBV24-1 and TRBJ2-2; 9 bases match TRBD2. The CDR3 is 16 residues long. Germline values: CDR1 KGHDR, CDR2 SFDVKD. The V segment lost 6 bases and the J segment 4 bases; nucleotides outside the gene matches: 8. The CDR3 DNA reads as TGTGCCACCAGTCAACCGACTAGCGGTTCCACCGGGGAGCTGTTTTTT. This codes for CATSQPTSGSTGELFF.

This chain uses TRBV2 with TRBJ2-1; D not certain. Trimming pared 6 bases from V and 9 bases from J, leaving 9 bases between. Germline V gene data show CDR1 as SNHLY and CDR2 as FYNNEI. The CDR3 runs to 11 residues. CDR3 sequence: CASRQIGEQFF. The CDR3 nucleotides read TGTGCCAGCAGGCAAATAGGTGAGCAGTTCTTC.

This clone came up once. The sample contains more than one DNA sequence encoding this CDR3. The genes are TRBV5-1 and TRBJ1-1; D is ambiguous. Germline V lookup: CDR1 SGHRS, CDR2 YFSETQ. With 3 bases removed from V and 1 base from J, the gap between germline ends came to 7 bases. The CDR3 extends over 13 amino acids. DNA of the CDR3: TGCGCCAGCAGCTCCGATGGGAACACTGAAGCTTTCTTT. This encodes CASSSDGNTEAFF. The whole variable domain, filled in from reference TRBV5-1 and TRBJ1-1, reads KAGVTQTPRYLIKTRGQQVTLSCSPISGHRSVSWYQQTPGQGLQFLFEYFSETQRNKGNFPGRFSGRQFSNSRSEMNVSTLELGDSALYLCASSSDGNTEAFFGQGTRLTVV.